This TCR beta chain appears in the sequencing data of a study of T cell changes during pregnancy in multiple sclerosis. The CDR3 extends over 14 amino acids. Germline V gives CDR1 SGHNT, CDR2 YYREEE (reference sequence). The V and J ends lost 3 bases and 2 bases, in that order; junction bases with no gene match: 3. Clones were read by immunoSEQ multiplex PCR, and TCRdb kept only the in-frame ones, dropping some. The data contain 60,000 to 70,000 clones, approximately 91% of them singletons. The TCR originated in a female donor with multiple sclerosis, enrolled in a pregnancy study. This chain uses TRBV5-4 with TRBJ2-3; 7 bases are shared with TRBD2. Sequencing was performed on peripheral blood, taken in the second trimester of pregnancy. The CDR3 DNA sequence: TGTGCCAGCAGCTGGGGGGGGTACACAGATACGCAGTATTTT. Translating gives CASSWGGYTDTQYF.